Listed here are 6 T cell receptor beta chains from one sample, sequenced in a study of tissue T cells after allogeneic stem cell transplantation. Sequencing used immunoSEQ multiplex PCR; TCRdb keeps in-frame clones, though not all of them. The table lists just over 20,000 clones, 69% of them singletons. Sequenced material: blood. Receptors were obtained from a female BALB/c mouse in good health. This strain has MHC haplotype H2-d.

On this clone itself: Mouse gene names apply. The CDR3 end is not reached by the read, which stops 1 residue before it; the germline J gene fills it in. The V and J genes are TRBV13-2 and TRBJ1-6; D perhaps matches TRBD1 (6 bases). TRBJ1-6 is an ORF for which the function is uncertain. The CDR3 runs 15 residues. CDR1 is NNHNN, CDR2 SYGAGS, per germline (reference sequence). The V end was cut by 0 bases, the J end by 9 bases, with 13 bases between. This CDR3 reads CASGDAYRAGSPLYF. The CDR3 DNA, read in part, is TGTGCCAGCGGTGATGCATACAGGGCCGGTTCGCCCCTCTAC.

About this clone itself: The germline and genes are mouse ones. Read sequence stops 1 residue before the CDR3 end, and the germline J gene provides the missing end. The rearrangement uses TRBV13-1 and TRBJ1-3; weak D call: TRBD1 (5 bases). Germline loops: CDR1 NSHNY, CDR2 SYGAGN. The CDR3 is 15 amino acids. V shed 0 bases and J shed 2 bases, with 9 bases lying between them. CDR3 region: CASSDARRAGNTLYF. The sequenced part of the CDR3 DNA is TGTGCCAGCAGTGATGCCCGCAGGGCTGGAAATACGCTCTAT.

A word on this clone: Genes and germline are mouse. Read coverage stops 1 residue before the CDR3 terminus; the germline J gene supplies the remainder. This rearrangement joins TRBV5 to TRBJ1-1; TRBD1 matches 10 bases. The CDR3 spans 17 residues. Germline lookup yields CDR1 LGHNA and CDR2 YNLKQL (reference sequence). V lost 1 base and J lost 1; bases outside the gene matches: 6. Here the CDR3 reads CASSQADRGRGNTEVFF. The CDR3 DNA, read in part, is TGTGCCAGCAGCCAAGCTGACAGGGGGCGCGGAAACACAGAAGTCTTC.

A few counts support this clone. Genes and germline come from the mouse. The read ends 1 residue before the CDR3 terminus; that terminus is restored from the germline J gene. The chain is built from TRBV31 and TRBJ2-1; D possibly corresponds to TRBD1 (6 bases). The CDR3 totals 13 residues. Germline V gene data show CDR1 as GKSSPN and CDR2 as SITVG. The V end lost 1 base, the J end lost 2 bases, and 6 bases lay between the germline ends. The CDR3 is CAWSHRDYAEQFF. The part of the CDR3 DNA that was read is TGTGCCTGGAGTCACAGGGACTATGCTGAGCAGTTC.

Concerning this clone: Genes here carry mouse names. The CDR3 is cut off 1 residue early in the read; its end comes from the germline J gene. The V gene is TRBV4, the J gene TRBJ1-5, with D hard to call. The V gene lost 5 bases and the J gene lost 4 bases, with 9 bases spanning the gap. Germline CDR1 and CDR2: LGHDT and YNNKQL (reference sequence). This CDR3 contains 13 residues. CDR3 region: CASSATRNQAPLF. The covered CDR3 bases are TGTGCCAGCAGCGCGACAAGAAACCAGGCTCCGCTT.

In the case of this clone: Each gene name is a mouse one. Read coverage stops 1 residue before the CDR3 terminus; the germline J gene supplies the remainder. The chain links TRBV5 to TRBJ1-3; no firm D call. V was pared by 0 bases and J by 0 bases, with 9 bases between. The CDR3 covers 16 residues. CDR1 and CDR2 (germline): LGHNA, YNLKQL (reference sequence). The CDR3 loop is CASSQDANLSGNTLYF. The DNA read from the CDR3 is TGTGCCAGCAGCCAAGATGCGAATCTTTCTGGAAATACGCTCTAT.